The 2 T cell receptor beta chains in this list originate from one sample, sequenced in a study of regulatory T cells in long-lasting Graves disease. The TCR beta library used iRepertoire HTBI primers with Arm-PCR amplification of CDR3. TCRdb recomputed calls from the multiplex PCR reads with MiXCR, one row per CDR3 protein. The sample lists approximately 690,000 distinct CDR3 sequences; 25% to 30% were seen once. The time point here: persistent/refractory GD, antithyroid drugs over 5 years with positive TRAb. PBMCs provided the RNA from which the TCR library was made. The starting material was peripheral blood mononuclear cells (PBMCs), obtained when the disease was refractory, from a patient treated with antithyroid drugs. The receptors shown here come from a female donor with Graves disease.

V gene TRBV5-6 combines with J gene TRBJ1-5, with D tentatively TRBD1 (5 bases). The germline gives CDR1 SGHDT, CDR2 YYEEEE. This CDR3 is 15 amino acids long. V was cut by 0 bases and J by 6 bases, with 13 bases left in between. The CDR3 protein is CASSLVGEGSQPQHF. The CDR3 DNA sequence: TGTGCCAGCAGCTTGGTAGGGGAAGGGAGTCAGCCCCAGCATTTT.

For the CDR3, the DNA is TGTGCCAGCAGCTTGATTGGGGAATTAAACTATGGCTACACCTTC. This translates into CASSLIGELNYGYTF. This chain joins TRBV5-6 and TRBJ1-2; D is unresolved. CDR1 and CDR2 from the germline V gene are SGHDT and YYEEEE. The ends were cut back, 1 base at V and 2 bases at J, with 12 bases in the middle. CDR3 length: 15 residues.